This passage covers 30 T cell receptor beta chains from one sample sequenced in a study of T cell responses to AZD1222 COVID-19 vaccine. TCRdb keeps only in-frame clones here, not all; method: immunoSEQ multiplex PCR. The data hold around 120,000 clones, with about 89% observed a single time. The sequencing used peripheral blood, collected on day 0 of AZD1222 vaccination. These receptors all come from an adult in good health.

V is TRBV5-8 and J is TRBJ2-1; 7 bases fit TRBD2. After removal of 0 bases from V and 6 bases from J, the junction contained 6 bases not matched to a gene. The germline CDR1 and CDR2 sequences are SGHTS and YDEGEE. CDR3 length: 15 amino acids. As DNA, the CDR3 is TGTGCCAGCAGCTTGGGCGGGAGTAGGGTCAATGAGCAGTTCTTC. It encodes CASSLGGSRVNEQFF. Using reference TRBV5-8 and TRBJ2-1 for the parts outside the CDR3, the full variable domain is EAGVTQSPTHLIKTRGQQATLRCSPISGHTSVYWYQQALGLGLQFLLWYDEGEERNRGNFPPRFSGRQFPNYSSELNVNALELEDSALYLCASSLGGSRVNEQFFGPGTRLTVL.

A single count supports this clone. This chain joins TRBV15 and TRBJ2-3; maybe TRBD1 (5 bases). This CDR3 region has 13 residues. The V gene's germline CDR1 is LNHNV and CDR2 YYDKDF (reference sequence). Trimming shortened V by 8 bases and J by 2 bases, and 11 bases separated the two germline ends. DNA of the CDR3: TGTGCCACCCCTAAGGGGTCCACAGATACGCAGTATTTT. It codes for CATPKGSTDTQYF.

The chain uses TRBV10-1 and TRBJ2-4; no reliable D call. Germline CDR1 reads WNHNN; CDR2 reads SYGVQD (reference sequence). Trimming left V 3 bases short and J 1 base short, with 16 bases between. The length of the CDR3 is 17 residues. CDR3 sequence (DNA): TGCGCCAGCAGTGAATCCGGGCCTACTGTTGCCAAAAACATTCAGTACTTC. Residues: CASSESGPTVAKNIQYF.

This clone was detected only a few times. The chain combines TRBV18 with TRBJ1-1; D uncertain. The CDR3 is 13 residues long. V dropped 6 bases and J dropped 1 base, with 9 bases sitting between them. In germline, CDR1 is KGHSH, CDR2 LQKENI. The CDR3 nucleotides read TGTGCCAGCTCCCTTACAGAGAACACTGAAGCTTTCTTT. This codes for CASSLTENTEAFF.

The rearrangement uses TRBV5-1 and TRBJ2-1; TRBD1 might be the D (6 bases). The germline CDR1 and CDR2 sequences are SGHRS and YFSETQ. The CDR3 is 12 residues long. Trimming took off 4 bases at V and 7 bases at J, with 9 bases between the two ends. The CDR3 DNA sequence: TGCGCCAGCAGCCGGGACACTAATGAGCAGTTCTTC. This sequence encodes CASSRDTNEQFF.

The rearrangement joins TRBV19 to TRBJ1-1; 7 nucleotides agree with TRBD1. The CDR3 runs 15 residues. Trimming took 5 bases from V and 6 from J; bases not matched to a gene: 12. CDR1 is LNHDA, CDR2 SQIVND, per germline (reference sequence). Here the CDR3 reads CASSDRQGGFAEAFF. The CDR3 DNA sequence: TGTGCCAGTAGTGATCGACAGGGCGGGTTCGCTGAAGCTTTCTTT.

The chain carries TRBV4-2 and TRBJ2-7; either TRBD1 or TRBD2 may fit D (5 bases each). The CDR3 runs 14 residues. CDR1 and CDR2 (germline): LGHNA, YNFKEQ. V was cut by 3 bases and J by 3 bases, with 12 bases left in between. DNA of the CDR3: TGTGCCAGCAGCCAGAGAGGGGACGACTACGAGCAGTACTTC. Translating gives CASSQRGDDYEQYF.

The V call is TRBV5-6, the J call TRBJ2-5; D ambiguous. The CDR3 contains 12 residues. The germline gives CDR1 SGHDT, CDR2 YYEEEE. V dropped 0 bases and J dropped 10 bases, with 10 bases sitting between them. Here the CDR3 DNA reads TGTGCCAGCAGCTTGGCATTAGGGTACCAGTACTTC. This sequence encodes CASSLALGYQYF.

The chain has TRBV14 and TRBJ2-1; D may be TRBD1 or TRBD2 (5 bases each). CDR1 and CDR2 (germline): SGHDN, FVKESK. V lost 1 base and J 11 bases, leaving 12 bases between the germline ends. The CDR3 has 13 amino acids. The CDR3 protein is CASSQAEGRQQFF. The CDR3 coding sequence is TGTGCCAGCAGCCAAGCTGAGGGACGCCAGCAGTTCTTC.

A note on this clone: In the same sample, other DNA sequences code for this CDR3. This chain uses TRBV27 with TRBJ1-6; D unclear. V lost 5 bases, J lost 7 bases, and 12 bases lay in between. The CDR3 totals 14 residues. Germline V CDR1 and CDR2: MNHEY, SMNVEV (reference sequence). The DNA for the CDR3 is TGTGCCAGCAGTAGGACTCCAGGAAATTCACCCCTCCACTTT. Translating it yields CASSRTPGNSPLHF.

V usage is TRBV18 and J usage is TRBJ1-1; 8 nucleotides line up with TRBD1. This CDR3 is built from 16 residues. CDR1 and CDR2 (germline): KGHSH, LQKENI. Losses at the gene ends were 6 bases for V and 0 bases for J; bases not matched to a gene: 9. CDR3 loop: CASSTRAGGMNTEAFF. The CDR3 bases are TGTGCCAGCTCCACGAGGGCAGGGGGCATGAACACTGAAGCTTTCTTT.

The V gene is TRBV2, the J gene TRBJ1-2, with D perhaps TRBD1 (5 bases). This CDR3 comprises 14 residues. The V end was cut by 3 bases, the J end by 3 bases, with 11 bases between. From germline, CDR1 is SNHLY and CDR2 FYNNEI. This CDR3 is CASSDEGRDYGYTF. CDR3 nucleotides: TGTGCCAGCAGTGATGAGGGCAGGGACTATGGCTACACCTTC.

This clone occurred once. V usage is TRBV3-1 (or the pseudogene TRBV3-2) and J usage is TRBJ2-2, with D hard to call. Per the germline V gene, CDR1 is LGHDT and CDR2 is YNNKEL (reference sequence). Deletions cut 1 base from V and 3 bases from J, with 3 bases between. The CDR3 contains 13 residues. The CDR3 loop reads CASSQAYTGELFF. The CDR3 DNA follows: TGTGCCAGCAGCCAAGCGTACACCGGGGAGCTGTTTTTT.

CDR3 amino acids: CASTHDGNYGYTF. DNA of the CDR3: TGTGCCAGCACCCATGACGGAAACTATGGCTACACCTTC. The V and J genes are TRBV25-1 and TRBJ1-2; no reliable D call. The CDR3 consists of 13 residues. V lost 7 bases, J lost 2 bases, and 11 bases lay in between. Germline values: CDR1 MGHDK, CDR2 SYGVNS.

In DNA, the CDR3 is TGTGCCAGCAGCGTAGGAAGACGGAACACTGAAGCTTTCTTT. Protein product: CASSVGRRNTEAFF. This sequence joins TRBV11-3 and TRBJ1-1; D call uncertain. The CDR3 covers 14 residues. CDR1 SGHNT and CDR2 YENEEA come from the germline V gene. V lost 5 bases, J lost 1 base, and 11 bases lay in between.

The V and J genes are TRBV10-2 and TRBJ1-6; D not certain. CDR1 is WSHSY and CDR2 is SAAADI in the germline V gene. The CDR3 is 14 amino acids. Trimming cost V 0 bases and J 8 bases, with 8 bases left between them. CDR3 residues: CASSESGMDSPLHF. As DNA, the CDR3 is TGCGCCAGCAGTGAGTCGGGGATGGATTCACCCCTCCACTTT.

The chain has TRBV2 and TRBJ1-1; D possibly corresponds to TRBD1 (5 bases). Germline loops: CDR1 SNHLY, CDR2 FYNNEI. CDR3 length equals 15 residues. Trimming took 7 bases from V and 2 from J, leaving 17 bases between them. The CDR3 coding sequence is TGTGCCAGCACGGCCGGGGGATATGGAAACACTGAAGCTTTCTTT. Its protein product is CASTAGGYGNTEAFF.

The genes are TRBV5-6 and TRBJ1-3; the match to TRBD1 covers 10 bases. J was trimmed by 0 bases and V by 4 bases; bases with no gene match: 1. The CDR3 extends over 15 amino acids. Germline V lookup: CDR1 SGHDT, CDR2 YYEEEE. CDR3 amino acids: CASSRDRGSGNTIYF. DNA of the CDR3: TGTGCCAGCAGCCGGGACAGGGGCTCTGGAAACACCATATATTTT. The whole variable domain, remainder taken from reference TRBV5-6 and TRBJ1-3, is DAGVTQSPTHLIKTRGQQVTLRCSPKSGHDTVSWYQQALGQGPQFIFQYYEEEERQRGNFPDRFSGHQFPNYSSELNVNALLLGDSALYLCASSRDRGSGNTIYFGEGSWLTVV.

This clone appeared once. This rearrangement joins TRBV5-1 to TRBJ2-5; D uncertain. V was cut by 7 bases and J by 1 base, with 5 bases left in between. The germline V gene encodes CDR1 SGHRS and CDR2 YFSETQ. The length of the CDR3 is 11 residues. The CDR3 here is CASQTQETQYF. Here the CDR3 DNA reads TGCGCCAGCCAAACCCAAGAGACCCAGTACTTC.

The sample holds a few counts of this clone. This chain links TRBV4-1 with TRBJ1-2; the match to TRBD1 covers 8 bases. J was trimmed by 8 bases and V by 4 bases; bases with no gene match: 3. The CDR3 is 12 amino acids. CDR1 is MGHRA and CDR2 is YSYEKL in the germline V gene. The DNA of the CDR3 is TGCGCCAGCAGCCCAGACAGGGGAGGCTACACCTTC. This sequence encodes CASSPDRGGYTF.

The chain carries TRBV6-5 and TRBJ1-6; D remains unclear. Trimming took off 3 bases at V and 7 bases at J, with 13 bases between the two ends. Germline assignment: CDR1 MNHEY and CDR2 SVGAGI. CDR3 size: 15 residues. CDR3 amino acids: CASSYNAGENSPLHF. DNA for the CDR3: TGTGCCAGCAGTTATAACGCCGGGGAGAATTCACCCCTCCACTTT.

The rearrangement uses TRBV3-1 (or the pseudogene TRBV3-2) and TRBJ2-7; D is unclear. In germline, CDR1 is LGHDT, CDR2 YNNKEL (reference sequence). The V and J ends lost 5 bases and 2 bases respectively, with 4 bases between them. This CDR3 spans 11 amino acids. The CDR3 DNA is TGTGCCAGCAGCATGACCTACGAGCAGTACTTC. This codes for CASSMTYEQYF.

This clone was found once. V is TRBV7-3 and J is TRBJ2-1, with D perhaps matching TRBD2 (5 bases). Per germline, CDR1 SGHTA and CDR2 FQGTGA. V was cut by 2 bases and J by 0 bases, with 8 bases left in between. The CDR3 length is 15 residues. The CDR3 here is CASSLDGSSYNEQFF. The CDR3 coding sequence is TGTGCCAGCAGCTTAGATGGGAGCTCCTACAATGAGCAGTTCTTC.

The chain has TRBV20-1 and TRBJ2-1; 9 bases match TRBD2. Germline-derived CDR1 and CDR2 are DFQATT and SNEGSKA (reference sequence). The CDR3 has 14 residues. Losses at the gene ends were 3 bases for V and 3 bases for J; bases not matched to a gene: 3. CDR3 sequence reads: CSASLAGYYNEQFF. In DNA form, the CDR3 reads TGCAGTGCTAGTCTAGCGGGATACTACAATGAGCAGTTCTTC.

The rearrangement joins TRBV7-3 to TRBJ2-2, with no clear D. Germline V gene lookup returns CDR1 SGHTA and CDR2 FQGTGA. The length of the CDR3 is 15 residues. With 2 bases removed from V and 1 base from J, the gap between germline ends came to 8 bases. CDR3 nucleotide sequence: TGTGCCAGCAGCTTATCGGCAGGGAACACCGGGGAGCTGTTTTTT. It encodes CASSLSAGNTGELFF.

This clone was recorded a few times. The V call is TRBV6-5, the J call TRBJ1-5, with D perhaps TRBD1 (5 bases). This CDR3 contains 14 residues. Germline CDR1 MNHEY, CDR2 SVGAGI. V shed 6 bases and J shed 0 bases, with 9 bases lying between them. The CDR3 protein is CASRSTDSNQPQHF. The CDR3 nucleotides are TGTGCCAGCAGATCGACAGATAGCAATCAGCCCCAGCATTTT.

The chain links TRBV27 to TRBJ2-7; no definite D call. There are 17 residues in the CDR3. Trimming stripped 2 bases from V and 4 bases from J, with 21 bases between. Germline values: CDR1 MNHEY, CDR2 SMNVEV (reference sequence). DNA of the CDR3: TGTGCCAGCAGTTTAGACCGGACGGTGCCAAAACCATACGAGCAGTACTTC. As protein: CASSLDRTVPKPYEQYF.

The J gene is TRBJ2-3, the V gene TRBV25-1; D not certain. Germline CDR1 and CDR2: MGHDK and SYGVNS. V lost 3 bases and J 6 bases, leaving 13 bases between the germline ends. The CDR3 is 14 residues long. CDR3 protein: CASSEEHSSDTQYF. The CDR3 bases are TGTGCCAGCAGTGAGGAGCACAGTTCCGATACGCAGTATTTT.

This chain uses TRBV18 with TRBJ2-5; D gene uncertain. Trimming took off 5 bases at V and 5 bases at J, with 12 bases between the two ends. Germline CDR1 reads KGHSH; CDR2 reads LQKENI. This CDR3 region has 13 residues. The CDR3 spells CASSGAWGETQYF. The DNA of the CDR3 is TGTGCCAGCTCAGGCGCATGGGGTGAGACCCAGTACTTC.

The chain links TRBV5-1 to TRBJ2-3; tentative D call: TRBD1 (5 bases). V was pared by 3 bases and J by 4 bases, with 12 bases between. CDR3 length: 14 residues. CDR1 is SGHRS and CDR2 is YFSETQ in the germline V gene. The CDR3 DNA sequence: TGCGCCAGCAGCTCCGACTTGGGGCCAGATACGCAGTATTTT. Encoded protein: CASSSDLGPDTQYF.